A selection of T cell receptor beta chains follows, all from one sample in a study of T cell clones after liver transplantation. Clones were sequenced by immunoSEQ multiplex PCR, and TCRdb holds only the in-frame ones, with some missing. The sample contains some 120,000 clones, 90% of which appear only once. The source was CD4+ T cells from blood, collected 12 months after liver transplant. The receptors originated from a human patient who received a liver transplant. These T cells may partly come from the graft donor. Both conserved end residues are part of each CDR3. D genes are given only for firm matches. Rows give clone size only sometimes, using once, few, many, or a class for an expanded clone.

>few|TRBV11-3|15|NA|TRBJ1-1
TGTGCCAGCAGCGAACAGATTTTCATGAACACTGAAGCTTTCTTT
CASSEQIFMNTEAFF
>NA|TRBV27|15|NA|TRBJ2-5
TGTGCCAGCAGTTTGGGGGGTTGGCGTGGGGAGACCCAGTACTTC
CASSLGGWRGETQYF
>NA|TRBV11-2|13|NA|TRBJ2-3
TGTGCCAGCAGTCCACTTACGACAGATACGCAGTATTTT
CASSPLTTDTQYF
>NA|TRBV20-1|11|NA|TRBJ1-4
TGCAGTGCTCGGCTGGATGAAAAACTGTTTTTT
CSARLDEKLFF
>NA|TRBV5-1|16|NA|TRBJ2-5
TGCGCCAGCAGCTTGGGTGGGATGGGTCGTCAAGAGACCCAGTACTTC
CASSLGGMGRQETQYF
>NA|TRBV2|11|NA|TRBJ2-7
TGTGCCAGCAGGCTGATCTACGAGCAGTACTTC
CASRLIYEQYF
>NA|TRBV11-1|13|NA|TRBJ2-7
TGTGCCAGCAGTTTAGCCAAAGACGACGAGCAGTACTTC
CASSLAKDDEQYF
>once|TRBV19|13|NA|TRBJ1-1
TGTGCCAGTAGTCCCCCCTCGAACACTGAAGCTTTCTTT
CASSPPSNTEAFF
>NA|TRBV2|10|NA|TRBJ2-3
TGTGCCAGAAGCACTAATACGCAGTATTTT
CARSTNTQYF
>once|TRBV7-9|12|NA|TRBJ2-7
TGTGCCAGCAGCTTAACGGTTGGAGAGCAGTACTTC
CASSLTVGEQYF
>NA|TRBV28|13|TRBD2|TRBJ2-4
TGTGCCAGCACTAGCGGGAGGGGAAACATTCAGTACTTC
CASTSGRGNIQYF
>NA|TRBV29-1|15|TRBD2|TRBJ2-1
TGCGCCGACAGCACCATGACTAGCGGGAGGAATGAGCAGTTCTTC
CADSTMTSGRNEQFF
>NA|TRBV11-2|14|NA|TRBJ2-7
TGTGCCAGCAGCTTAGGGACGAAGTCCTACGAGCAGTACTTC
CASSLGTKSYEQYF
>NA|TRBV6-5|11|NA|TRBJ2-4
TGTGCCAGCAGGGCCAAAAACATTCAGTACTTC
CASRAKNIQYF
>NA|TRBV4-3|14|NA|TRBJ1-5
TGCGCCAGCAGCCCCCGCACAGGCAATCAGCCCCAGCATTTT
CASSPRTGNQPQHF
>NA|TRBV7-2|16|TRBD2|TRBJ2-1
TGTGCCAGCAGCCGCAGGACTAGCGGGTACGTCAATGAGCAGTTCTTC
CASSRRTSGYVNEQFF
>NA|TRBV27|16|TRBD1|TRBJ2-5
TGTGCCAGCAGTTTAACTATGGGACAGCGACAAGAGACCCAGTACTTC
CASSLTMGQRQETQYF
>NA|TRBV9|16|TRBD2|TRBJ2-7
TGTGCCAGCAGCCTAGACTCCGGGACTAGCTTTGACGAGCAGTACTTC
CASSLDSGTSFDEQYF
>NA|TRBV28|13|TRBD2|TRBJ2-4
TGTGCCAGCACCCGCGGGGGGGAAAACATTCAGTACTTC
CASTRGGENIQYF
>NA|TRBV11-1|15|TRBD1|TRBJ1-1
TGTGCCAGCAGATCTTATGGGACAGAGAACACTGAAGCTTTCTTT
CASRSYGTENTEAFF
>NA|TRBV7-8|16|NA|TRBJ2-2
TGTGCCAGCAGCCCCCTCGTCTTAACGAACACCGGGGAGCTGTTTTTT
CASSPLVLTNTGELFF
>NA|TRBV28|14|TRBD2|TRBJ2-2
TGTGCCAGCAGGTGGCTAGCGGGAACCGGGGAGCTGTTTTTT
CASRWLAGTGELFF
>NA|TRBV11-2|14|TRBD1|TRBJ2-7
TGTGCCAGCAGCTTAGGGGACAGGGACTACGAGCAGTACTTC
CASSLGDRDYEQYF
>NA|TRBV5-4|13|NA|TRBJ1-6
TGTGCCAGCAGCTTGGCCGGGGGTTCACCCCTCCACTTT
CASSLAGGSPLHF
>NA|TRBV7-8|14|TRBD1|TRBJ2-1
TGTGCCAGCAGCAGGGACAGTAAAAACAATGAGCAGTTCTTC
CASSRDSKNNEQFF
>NA|TRBV6-5|15|NA|TRBJ1-1
TGTGCCAGCAGTTACGAGGGTTATATGAACACTGAAGCTTTCTTT
CASSYEGYMNTEAFF
>NA|TRBV14|14|NA|TRBJ2-2
TGTGCCAGCAGCCAAGAGTTAGGTTCCGGGGAGCTGTTTTTT
CASSQELGSGELFF
>NA|TRBV4-3|17|NA|TRBJ1-2
TGCGCCAGCAGCCAAGAAGTAAGGGCCGCAACTAACTATGGCTACACCTTC
CASSQEVRAATNYGYTF
>NA|TRBV27|14|NA|TRBJ2-6
TGTGCCAGCCTCTGGGGAGCTGGGGCCAACGTCCTGACTTTC
CASLWGAGANVLTF
>NA|TRBV9|15|NA|TRBJ2-2
TGTGCCAGCAGCGTAGCTGCCGGTAGAACCGGGGAGCTGTTTTTT
CASSVAAGRTGELFF
>once|TRBV28|17|NA|TRBJ1-1
TGTGCCAGCTACCTACCGAATGTGGGGGCGTTGAACACTGAAGCTTTCTTT
CASYLPNVGALNTEAFF
>NA|TRBV19|13|TRBD1|TRBJ2-1
TGTGCCAGTAGGGACAGGGCTTCCAATGAGCAGTTCTTC
CASRDRASNEQFF
>NA|TRBV5-4|16|TRBD2|TRBJ2-1
TGTGCCAGCAGCCAGCCCCAGCGGGGGGTCTACAATGAGCAGTTCTTC
CASSQPQRGVYNEQFF
>NA|TRBV4-1|12|NA|TRBJ1-4
TGCGCCAGCAGCGACGAGTACGAAAAACTGTTTTTT
CASSDEYEKLFF
>once|TRBV11-1|12|NA|TRBJ2-2
TGTGCCAGCAGCTTCCCTCCCGGGGAGCTGTTTTTT
CASSFPPGELFF
>NA|TRBV2|15|NA|TRBJ2-3
TGTGCCAGCAGTGAGAGGCTAACTAGCACAGATACGCAGTATTTT
CASSERLTSTDTQYF
>NA|TRBV5-1|19|TRBD2|TRBJ2-5
TGCGCCAGCAGCTTGGCCATGGTAGCGGGAGACCCTGCCCAAGAGACCCAGTACTTC
CASSLAMVAGDPAQETQYF
>NA|TRBV7-2|15|NA|TRBJ2-5
TGTGCCAGCAGCTATCGATCGGGGCCACGGGAGACCCAGTACTTC
CASSYRSGPRETQYF
>NA|TRBV28|15|NA|TRBJ2-3
TGTGCCAGCAGTTTATCCCGCGGGGCCCAGGATACGCAGTATTTT
CASSLSRGAQDTQYF
>NA|TRBV29-1|14|NA|TRBJ1-1
TGCAGCGTTGAGGCGGGACAAGGATACACTGAAGCTTTCTTT
CSVEAGQGYTEAFF
>NA|TRBV6-5|14|TRBD1|TRBJ2-7
TGTGCCAGCAGTTACTTGGACAGGGACGACGAGCAGTACTTC
CASSYLDRDDEQYF
>NA|TRBV9|15|NA|TRBJ2-3
TGTGCCAGCAGCGTAGAACTAGCTAGCACAGATACGCAGTATTTT
CASSVELASTDTQYF
>NA|TRBV18|16|NA|TRBJ1-4
TGTGCCAGCTCACCCAGCACAGGGTCAACTAATGAAAAACTGTTTTTT
CASSPSTGSTNEKLFF
>NA|TRBV6-6|16|TRBD1|TRBJ1-4
TGTGCCAGCATCGACAGGGGATATTCTCCTCGGGAAAAACTGTTTTTT
CASIDRGYSPREKLFF
>NA|TRBV29-1|14|NA|TRBJ2-7
TGCAGCGTTACAGGGTATCTACAATCCTACGAGCAGTACTTC
CSVTGYLQSYEQYF
>NA|TRBV7-2|13|TRBD1|TRBJ1-1
TGTGCCAGCAGCTTACGACAGGGAAGCGAAGCTTTCTTT
CASSLRQGSEAFF
>NA|TRBV29-1|14|TRBD2|TRBJ2-3
TGCAGCGTCGGACTAGCGGGGGTCACAGATACGCAGTATTTT
CSVGLAGVTDTQYF
>NA|TRBV4-1|15|NA|TRBJ1-2
TGCGCCAGCAGCCAAGACGGGACACAAGGCCCTGGCTACACCTTC
CASSQDGTQGPGYTF
>once|TRBV27|12|NA|TRBJ1-1
TGTGCCAGCAGTTCACGGCCTGCTGAAGCTTTCTTT
CASSSRPAEAFF
>NA|TRBV19|14|TRBD1|TRBJ1-5
TGTGCCAGTAGTAAGGGAGGGGGCAAGCAGCCCCAGCATTTT
CASSKGGGKQPQHF